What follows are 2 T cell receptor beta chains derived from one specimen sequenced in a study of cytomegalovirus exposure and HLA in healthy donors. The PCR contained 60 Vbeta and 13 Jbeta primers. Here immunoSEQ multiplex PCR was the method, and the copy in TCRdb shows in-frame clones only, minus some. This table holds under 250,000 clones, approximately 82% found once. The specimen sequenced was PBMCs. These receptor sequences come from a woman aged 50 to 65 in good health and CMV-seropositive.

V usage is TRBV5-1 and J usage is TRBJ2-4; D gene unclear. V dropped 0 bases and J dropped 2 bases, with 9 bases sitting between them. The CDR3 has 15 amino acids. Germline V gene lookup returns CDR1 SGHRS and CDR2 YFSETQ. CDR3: CASSLALRTKNIQYF. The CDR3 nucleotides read TGCGCCAGCAGCTTGGCCCTCAGAACCAAAAACATTCAGTACTTC.

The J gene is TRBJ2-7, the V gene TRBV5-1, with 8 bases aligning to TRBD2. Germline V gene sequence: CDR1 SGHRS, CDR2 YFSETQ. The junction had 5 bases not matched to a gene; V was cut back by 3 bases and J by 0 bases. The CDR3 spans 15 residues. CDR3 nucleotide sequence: TGCGCCAGCAGCTGGGCGAGCGGGAGCTCCTACGAGCAGTACTTC. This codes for CASSWASGSSYEQYF. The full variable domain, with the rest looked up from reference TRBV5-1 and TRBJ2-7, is KAGVTQTPRYLIKTRGQQVTLSCSPISGHRSVSWYQQTPGQGLQFLFEYFSETQRNKGNFPGRFSGRQFSNSRSEMNVSTLELGDSALYLCASSWASGSSYEQYFGPGTRLTVT.